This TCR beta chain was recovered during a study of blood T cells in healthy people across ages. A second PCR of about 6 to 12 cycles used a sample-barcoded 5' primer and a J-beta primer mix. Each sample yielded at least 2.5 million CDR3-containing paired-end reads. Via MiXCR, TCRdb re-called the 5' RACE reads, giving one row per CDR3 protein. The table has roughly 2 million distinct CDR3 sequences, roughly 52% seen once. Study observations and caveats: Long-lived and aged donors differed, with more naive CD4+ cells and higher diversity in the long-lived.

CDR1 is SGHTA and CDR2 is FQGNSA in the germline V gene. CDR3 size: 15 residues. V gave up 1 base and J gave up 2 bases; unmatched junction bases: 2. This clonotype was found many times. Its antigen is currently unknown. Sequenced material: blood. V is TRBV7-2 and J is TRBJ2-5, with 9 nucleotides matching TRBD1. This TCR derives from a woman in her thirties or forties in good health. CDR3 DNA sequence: TGTGCCAGCAGCTTAGGACAGGGGGTACAAGAGACCCAGTACTTC. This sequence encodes CASSLGQGVQETQYF.